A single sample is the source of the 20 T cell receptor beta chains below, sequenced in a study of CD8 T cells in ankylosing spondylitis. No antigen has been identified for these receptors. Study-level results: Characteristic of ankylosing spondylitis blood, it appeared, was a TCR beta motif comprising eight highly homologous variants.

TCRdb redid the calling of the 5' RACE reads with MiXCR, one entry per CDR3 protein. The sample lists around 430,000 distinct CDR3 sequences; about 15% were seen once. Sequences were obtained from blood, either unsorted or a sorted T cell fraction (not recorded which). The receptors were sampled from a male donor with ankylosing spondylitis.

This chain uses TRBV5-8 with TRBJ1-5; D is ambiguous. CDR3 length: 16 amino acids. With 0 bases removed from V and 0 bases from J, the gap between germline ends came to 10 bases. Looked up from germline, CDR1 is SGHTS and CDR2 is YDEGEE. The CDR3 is CASSLETGHSNQPQHF. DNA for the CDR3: TGTGCCAGCAGCTTGGAGACCGGCCATAGCAATCAGCCCCAGCATTTT.

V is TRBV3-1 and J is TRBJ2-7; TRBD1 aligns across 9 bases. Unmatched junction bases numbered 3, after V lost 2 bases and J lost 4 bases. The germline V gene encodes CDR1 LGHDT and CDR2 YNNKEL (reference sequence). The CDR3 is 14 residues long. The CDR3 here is CASSQKGQGYEQYF. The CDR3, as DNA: TGTGCCAGCAGCCAAAAGGGACAGGGTTACGAGCAGTACTTC.

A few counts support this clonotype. CDR3 DNA: TGTGCCAGCAGGTGGCAGCGCGTCGGGAATGAGCAGTTCTTC. Residues: CASRWQRVGNEQFF. This sequence joins TRBV21-1 and TRBJ2-1. TRBV21-1 is shown as a pseudogene. The CDR3 has 14 residues.

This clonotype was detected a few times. Written as DNA, the CDR3 is TGCGCCAGCAGCAAAACAGGGGGCGGAGGTGAAACCGGGGAGCTGTTTTTT. It encodes CASSKTGGGGETGELFF. The chain has TRBV5-1 and TRBJ2-2; 9 bases match TRBD1. The CDR3 has 17 amino acids. Germline CDR1 SGHRS, CDR2 YFSETQ. The V and J ends lost 4 bases and 5 bases, in that order; junction bases with no gene match: 12.

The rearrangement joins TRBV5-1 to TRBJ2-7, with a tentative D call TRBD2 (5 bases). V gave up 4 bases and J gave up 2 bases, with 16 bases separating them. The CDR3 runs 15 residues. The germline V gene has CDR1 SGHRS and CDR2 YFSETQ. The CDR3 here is CASSPGSAGAYEQYF. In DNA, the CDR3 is TGCGCCAGCAGCCCGGGTTCAGCCGGGGCCTACGAGCAGTACTTC.

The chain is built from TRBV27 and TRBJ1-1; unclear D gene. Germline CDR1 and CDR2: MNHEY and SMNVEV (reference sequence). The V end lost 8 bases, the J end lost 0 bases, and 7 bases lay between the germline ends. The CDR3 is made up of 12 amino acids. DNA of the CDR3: TGTGCCAGCTGGTCTATGAACACTGAAGCTTTCTTT. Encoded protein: CASWSMNTEAFF.

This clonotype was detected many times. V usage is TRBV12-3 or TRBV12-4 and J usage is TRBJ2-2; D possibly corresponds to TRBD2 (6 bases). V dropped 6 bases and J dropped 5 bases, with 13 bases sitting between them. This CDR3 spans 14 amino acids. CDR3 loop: CASSFGGSTGELFF. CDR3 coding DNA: TGTGCCAGCAGCTTTGGGGGGTCTACCGGGGAGCTGTTTTTT.

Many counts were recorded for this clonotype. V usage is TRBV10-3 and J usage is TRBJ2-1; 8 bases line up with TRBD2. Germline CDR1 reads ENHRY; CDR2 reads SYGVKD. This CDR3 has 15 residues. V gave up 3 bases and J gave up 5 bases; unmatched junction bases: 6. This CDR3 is CAISEGLAGDNEQFF. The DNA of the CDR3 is TGTGCCATCAGTGAAGGGCTAGCGGGTGACAATGAGCAGTTCTTC.

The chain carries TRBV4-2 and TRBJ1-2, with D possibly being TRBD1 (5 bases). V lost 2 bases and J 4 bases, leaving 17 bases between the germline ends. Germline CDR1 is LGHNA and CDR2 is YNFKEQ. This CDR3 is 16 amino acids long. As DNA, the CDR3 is TGTGCCAGCAGCCAATCCTCAAACGGGGGTGGCTATGGCTACACCTTC. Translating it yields CASSQSSNGGGYGYTF.

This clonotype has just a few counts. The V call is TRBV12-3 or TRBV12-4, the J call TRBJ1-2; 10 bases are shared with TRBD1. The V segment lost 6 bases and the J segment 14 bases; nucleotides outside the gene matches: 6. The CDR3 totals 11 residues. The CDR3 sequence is CASSRGQGVTF. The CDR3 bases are TGTGCCAGCAGCCGCGGACAGGGGGTAACCTTC.

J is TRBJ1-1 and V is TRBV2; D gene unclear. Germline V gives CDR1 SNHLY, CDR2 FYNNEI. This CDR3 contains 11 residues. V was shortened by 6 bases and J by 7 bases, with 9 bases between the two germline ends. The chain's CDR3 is CASRPDGEAFF. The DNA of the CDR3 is TGTGCCAGCAGACCCGACGGTGAAGCTTTCTTT.

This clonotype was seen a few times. CDR3 coding DNA: TGCGCCAGCAGCCATTCGGACAGGGGGAAAGCTTTCTTT. Protein: CASSHSDRGKAFF. The J gene is TRBJ1-1, the V gene TRBV4-1, with 10 positions matching TRBD1. With 3 bases clipped from V and 9 bases from J, the junction kept 4 bases outside the gene matches. The germline V gene has CDR1 MGHRA and CDR2 YSYEKL. The CDR3 spans 13 residues.

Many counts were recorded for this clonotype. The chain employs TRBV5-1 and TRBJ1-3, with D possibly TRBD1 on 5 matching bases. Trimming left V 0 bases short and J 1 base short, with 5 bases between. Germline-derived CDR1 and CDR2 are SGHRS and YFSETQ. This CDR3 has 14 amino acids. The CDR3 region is CASSLEGSGNTIYF. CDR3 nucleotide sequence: TGCGCCAGCAGCTTGGAGGGGTCTGGAAACACCATATATTTT.

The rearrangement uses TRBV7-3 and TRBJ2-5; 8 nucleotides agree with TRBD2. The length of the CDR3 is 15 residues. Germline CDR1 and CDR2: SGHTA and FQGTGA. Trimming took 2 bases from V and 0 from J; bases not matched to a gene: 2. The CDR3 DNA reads TGTGCCAGCAGCTTAGGGCGGGGGGACCAAGAGACCCAGTACTTC. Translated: CASSLGRGDQETQYF.

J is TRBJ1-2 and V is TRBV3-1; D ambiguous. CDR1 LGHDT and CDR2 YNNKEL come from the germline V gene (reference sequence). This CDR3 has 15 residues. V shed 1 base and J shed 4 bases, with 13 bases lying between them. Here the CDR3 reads CASSQGVGYVYGYTF. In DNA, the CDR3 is TGTGCCAGCAGCCAAGGCGTAGGCTACGTCTATGGCTACACCTTC.

The CDR3 region is CASSQDLSSTDTQYF. The CDR3 region has the DNA TGTGCCAGCAGCCAAGATTTGTCTAGCACAGATACGCAGTATTTT. V and J are TRBV4-2 and TRBJ2-3; unclear D gene. The CDR3 totals 15 residues. Per germline, CDR1 LGHNA and CDR2 YNFKEQ. V was cut by 0 bases and J by 0 bases, with 7 bases left in between.

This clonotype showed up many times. The CDR3 reads CASSPWGGAGEQYF. The CDR3 coding sequence is TGTGCCAGCAGCCCCTGGGGGGGGGCGGGCGAGCAGTACTTC. The chain couples TRBV11-2 to TRBJ2-7, with D possibly matching TRBD2 (7 bases). Trimming pared 5 bases from V and 6 bases from J, leaving 17 bases between. CDR3 length: 14 residues. Germline assignment: CDR1 SGHAT and CDR2 FQNNGV.

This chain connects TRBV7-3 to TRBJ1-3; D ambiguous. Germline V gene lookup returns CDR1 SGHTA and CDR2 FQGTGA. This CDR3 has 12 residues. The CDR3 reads CDGSSYGNTIYF. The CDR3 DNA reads TGTGACGGCAGTTCTTACGGAAACACCATATATTTT.

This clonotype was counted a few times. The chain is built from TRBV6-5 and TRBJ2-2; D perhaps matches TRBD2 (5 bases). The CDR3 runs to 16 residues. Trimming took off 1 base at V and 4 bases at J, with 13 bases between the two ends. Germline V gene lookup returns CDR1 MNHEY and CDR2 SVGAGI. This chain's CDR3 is CASSYYRGSVTGELFF. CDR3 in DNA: TGTGCCAGCAGTTACTACCGGGGAAGTGTCACCGGGGAGCTGTTTTTT.

This CDR3 is CASSSRPHGNEQFF. Written as DNA, the CDR3 is TGTGCCAGCAGCTCCAGACCCCATGGGAATGAGCAGTTCTTC. This chain uses TRBV7-3 with TRBJ2-1, with no clear D. The length of the CDR3 is 14 residues. Per germline, CDR1 SGHTA and CDR2 FQGTGA. Trimming cost V 4 bases and J 7 bases, with 14 bases left between them.